This T cell receptor beta chain was retrieved from a study of radiotherapy plus CTLA-4 blockade in lung cancer. Across the study: Of all patients, about 17% responded objectively and around 31% showed disease control.

Study observations and caveats: Early clonal dynamics of blood T cells, together with interferon-beta, were reported as the best response predictor. In blood, tumor-derived TCR clones expanded after radiotherapy plus ipilimumab.

Using immunoSEQ multiplex PCR, the repertoire was profiled, and TCRdb retains in-frame clones only, with some absent. The sample holds around 120,000 clones, 75% to 80% seen once. Germline V gene data show CDR1 as SEHNR and CDR2 as FQNEAQ (reference sequence). The CDR3 extends over 14 amino acids. Trimming removed 5 bases from V and 4 bases from J; junction bases left unmatched: 6. On this clone: The antigen is unknown.

The sample consisted of peripheral blood, taken from a patient treated with radiotherapy plus ipilimumab. The sequence derives from a human donor with non-small cell lung cancer who had a partial response to radiotherapy plus ipilimumab. The J gene is TRBJ1-2, the V gene TRBV7-9, with TRBD1 matching 8 bases. The CDR3 spells CASSAGQGPYGYTF. CDR3 coding DNA: TGTGCCAGCAGCGCCGGACAGGGACCCTATGGCTACACCTTC.